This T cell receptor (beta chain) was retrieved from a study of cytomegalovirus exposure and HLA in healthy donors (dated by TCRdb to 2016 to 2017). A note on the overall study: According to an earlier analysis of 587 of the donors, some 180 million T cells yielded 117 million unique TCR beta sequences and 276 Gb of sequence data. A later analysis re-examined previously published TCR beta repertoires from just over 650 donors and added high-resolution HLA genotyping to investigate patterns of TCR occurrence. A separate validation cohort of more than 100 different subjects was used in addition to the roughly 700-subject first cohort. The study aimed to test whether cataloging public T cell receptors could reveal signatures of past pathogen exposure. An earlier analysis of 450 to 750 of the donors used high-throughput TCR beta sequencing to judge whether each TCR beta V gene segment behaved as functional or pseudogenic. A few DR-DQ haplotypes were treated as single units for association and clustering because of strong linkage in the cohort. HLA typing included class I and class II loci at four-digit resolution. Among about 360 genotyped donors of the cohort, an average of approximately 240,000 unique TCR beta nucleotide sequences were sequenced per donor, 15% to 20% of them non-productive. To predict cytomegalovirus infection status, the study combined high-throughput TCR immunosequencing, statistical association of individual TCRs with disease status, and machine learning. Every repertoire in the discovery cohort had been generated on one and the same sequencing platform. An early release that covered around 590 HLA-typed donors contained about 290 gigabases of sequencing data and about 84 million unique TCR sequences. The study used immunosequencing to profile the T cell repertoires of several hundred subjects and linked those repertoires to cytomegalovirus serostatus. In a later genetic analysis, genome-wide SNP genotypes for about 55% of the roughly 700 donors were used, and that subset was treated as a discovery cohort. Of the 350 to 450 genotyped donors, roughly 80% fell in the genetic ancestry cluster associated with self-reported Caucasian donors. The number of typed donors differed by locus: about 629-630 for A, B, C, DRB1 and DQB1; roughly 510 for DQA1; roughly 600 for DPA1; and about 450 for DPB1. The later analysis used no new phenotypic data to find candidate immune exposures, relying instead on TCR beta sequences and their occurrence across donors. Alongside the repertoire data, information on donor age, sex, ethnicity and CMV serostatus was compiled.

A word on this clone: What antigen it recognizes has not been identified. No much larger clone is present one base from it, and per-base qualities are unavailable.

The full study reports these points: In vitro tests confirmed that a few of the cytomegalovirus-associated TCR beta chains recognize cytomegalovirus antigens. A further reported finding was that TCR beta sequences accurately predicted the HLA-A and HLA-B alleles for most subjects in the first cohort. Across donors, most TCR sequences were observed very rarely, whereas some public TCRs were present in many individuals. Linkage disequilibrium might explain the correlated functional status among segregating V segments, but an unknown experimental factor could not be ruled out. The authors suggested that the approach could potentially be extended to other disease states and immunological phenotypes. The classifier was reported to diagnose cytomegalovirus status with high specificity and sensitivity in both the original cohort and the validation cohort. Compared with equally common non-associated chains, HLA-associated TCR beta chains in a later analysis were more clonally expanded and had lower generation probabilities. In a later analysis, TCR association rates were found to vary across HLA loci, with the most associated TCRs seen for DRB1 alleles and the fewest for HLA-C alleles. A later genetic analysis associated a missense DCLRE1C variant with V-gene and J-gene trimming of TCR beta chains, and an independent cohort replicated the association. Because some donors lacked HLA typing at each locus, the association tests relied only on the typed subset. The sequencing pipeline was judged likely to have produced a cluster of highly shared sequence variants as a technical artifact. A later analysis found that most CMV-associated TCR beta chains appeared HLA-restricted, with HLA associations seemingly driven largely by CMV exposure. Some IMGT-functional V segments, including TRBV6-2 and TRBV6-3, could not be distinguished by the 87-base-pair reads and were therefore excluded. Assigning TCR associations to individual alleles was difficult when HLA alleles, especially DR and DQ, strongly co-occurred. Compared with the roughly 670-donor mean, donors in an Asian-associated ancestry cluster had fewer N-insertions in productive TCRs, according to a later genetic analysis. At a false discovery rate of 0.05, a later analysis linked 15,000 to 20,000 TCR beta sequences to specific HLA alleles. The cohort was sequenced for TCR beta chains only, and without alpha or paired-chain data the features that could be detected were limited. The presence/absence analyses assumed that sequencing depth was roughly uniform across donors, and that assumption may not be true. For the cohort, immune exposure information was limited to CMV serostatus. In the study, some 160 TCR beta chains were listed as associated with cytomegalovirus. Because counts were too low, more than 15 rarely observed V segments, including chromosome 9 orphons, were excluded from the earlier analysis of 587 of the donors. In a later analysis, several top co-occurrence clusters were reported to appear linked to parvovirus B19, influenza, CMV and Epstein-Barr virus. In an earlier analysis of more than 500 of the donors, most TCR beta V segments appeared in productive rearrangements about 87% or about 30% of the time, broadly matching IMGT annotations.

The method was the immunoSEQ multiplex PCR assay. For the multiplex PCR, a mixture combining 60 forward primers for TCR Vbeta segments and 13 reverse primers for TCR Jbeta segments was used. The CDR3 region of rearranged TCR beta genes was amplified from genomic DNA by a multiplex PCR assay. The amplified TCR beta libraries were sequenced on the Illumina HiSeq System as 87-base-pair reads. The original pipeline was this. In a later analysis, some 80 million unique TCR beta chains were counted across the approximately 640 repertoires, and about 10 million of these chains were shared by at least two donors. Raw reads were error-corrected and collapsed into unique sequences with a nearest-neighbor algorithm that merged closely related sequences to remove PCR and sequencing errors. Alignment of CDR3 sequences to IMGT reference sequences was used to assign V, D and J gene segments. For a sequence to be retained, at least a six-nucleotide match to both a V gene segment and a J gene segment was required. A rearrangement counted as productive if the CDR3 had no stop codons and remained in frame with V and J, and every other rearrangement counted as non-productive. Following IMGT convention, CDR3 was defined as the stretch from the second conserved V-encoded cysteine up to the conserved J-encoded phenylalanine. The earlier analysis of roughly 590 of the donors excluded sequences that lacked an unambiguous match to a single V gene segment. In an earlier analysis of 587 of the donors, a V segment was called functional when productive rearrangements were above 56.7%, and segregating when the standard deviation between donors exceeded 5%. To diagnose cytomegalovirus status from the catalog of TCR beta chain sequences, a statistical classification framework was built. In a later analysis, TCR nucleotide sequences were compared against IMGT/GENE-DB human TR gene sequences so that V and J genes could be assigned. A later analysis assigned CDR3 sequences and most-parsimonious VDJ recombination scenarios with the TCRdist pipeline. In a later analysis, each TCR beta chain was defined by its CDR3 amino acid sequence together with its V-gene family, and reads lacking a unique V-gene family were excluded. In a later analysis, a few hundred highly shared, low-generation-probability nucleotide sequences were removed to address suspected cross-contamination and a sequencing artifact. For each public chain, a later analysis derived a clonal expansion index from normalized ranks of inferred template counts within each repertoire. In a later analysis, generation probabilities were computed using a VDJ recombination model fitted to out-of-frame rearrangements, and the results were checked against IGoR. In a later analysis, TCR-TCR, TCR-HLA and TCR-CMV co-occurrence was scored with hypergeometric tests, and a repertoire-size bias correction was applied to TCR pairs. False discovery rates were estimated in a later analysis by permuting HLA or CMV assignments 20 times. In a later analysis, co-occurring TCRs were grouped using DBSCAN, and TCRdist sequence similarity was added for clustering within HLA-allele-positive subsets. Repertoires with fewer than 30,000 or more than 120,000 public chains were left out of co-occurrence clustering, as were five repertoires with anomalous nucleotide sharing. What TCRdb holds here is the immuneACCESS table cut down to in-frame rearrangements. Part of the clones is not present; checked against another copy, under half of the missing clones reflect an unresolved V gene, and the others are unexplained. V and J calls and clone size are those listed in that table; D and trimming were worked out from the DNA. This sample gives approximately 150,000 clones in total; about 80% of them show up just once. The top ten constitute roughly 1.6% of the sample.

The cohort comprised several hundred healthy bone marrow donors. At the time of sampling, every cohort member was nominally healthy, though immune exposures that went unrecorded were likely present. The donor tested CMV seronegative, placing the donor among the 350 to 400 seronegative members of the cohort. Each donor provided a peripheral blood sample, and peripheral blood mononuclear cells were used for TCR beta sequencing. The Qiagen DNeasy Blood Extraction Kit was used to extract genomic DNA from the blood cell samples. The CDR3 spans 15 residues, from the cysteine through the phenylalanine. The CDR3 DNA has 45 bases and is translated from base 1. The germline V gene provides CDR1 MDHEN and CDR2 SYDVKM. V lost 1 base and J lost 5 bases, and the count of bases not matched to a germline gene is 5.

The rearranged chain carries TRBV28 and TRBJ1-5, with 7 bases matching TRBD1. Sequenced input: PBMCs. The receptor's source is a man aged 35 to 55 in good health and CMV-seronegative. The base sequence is TGTGCCAGCAGTTTATTGGGACAGACATATCAGCCCCAGCATTTT. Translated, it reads CASSLLGQTYQPQHF.